This passage covers 25 T cell receptor beta chains from one sample sequenced in a study of cytomegalovirus exposure and HLA in healthy donors. This PCR relied on a set of 60 Vbeta primers and 13 Jbeta primers. Profiling relied on immunoSEQ multiplex PCR, and the TCRdb table lists in-frame clones only, not all of them. The table includes around 180,000 clones, approximately 81% detected once. The specimen sequenced was PBMCs. These receptors all stem from a boy aged 10-17 years in good health and CMV-seronegative.

The gene calls are TRBV9 and TRBJ2-3; TRBD2 matches 10 bases. This CDR3 is built from 14 residues. In germline, CDR1 is SGDLS, CDR2 YYNGEE. Trimming cost V 2 bases and J 15 bases; bases outside gene matches: 12. The CDR3 protein is CASSVLGASGSPYF. The CDR3 DNA sequence: TGTGCCAGCAGCGTCTTGGGGGCTAGCGGGAGTCCCTATTTT.

This chain joins TRBV5-1 and TRBJ1-2, with 7 bases fitting TRBD1. Unmatched junction bases numbered 6, after V lost 4 bases and J lost 6 bases. The CDR3 contains 13 residues. Germline V gene lookup returns CDR1 SGHRS and CDR2 YFSETQ. The CDR3 here is CASSLDRVNGYTF. CDR3 bases: TGCGCCAGCAGCCTTGACAGGGTCAATGGCTACACCTTC.

This clone showed up just a few times. The rearrangement uses TRBV4-1 and TRBJ1-2; 9 nucleotides align to TRBD1. This CDR3 comprises 15 residues. Germline assignment: CDR1 MGHRA and CDR2 YSYEKL. Germline trimming cut 3 bases from V and 2 bases from J; bases unmatched to any gene: 4. In DNA, the CDR3 is TGCGCCAGCAGCCACCCGGGACAGGGCAACTATGGCTACACCTTC. Translating it yields CASSHPGQGNYGYTF.

The rearrangement uses TRBV6-5 and TRBJ1-2; D remains ambiguous. V was shortened by 4 bases and J by 8 bases, with 14 bases between the two germline ends. This CDR3 has 13 amino acids. In germline, CDR1 is MNHEY, CDR2 SVGAGI. The CDR3 is CASSSGPGAGYTF. For the CDR3, the DNA is TGTGCCAGCAGTTCCGGGCCGGGAGCCGGCTACACCTTC.

The genes are TRBV9 and TRBJ2-7, with TRBD2 as a possible D gene (6 bases). This CDR3 is 15 amino acids long. The germline V and J ends were trimmed by 7 bases and 2 bases, with 19 bases remaining between them. Per the germline V gene, CDR1 is SGDLS and CDR2 is YYNGEE. The CDR3 here is CASGRGVGGTYEQYF. CDR3 in DNA: TGTGCCAGCGGTCGCGGAGTGGGAGGTACCTACGAGCAGTACTTC.

This clone appeared a single time. The V gene is TRBV5-1, the J gene TRBJ1-2; TRBD1 might be the D (5 bases). This CDR3 has 15 residues. Germline V CDR1 and CDR2: SGHRS, YFSETQ. Trimming took 3 bases from V and 0 from J, leaving 12 bases between them. CDR3 sequence reads: CASSSTGAANYGYTF. For the CDR3, the DNA is TGCGCCAGCAGCTCTACAGGCGCAGCTAACTATGGCTACACCTTC.

The table lists this clone with a count of one. The V call is TRBV7-2, the J call TRBJ1-1; 9 positions match TRBD1. CDR1 is SGHTA and CDR2 is FQGNSA in the germline V gene. The J segment lost 4 bases and the V segment lost 5 bases, leaving 8 bases of the junction unmatched. There are 15 residues in the CDR3. This CDR3 is CASSHAGQGITEAFF. DNA of the CDR3: TGTGCCAGCAGCCACGCCGGACAGGGGATCACTGAAGCTTTCTTT.

This sequence joins TRBV4-3 and TRBJ2-7, with TRBD2 matching over 8 bases. The CDR3 sequence is 16 residues long. J lost 2 bases, V lost 1 base, and 7 bases had no gene match. CDR1 and CDR2 from the germline V gene are LGHNA and YSLEER. Written as DNA, the CDR3 is TGCGCCAGCAGCCAAGGGGCGGGAGGATCGCCCTACGAGCAGTACTTC. Translated, it gives CASSQGAGGSPYEQYF.

The rearrangement uses TRBV7-2 and TRBJ2-1, with 13 positions matching TRBD2. The CDR3 is 14 residues long. The J segment lost 13 bases and the V segment lost 5 bases, leaving 8 bases of the junction unmatched. CDR1 and CDR2 from the germline V gene are SGHTA and FQGNSA. The CDR3: CASSQGLAGRKQFF. Here the CDR3 DNA reads TGTGCCAGCAGCCAGGGACTAGCGGGAAGGAAACAGTTCTTC.

The chain combines TRBV2 with TRBJ1-2; 9 positions agree with TRBD1. The ends lost 7 bases at V and 0 bases at J; junction bases unmatched: 3. Germline CDR1 is SNHLY and CDR2 is FYNNEI. CDR3 size: 14 residues. CDR3 in amino acids: CASKQGATNYGYTF. CDR3 in DNA: TGTGCCAGCAAACAGGGGGCCACTAACTATGGCTACACCTTC.

CDR3 protein: CASRSGTEFTGELFF. CDR3 nucleotide sequence: TGTGCCAGTAGATCCGGGACAGAGTTCACCGGGGAGCTGTTTTTT. J is TRBJ2-2 and V is TRBV19; 7 bases align to TRBD1. CDR1 is LNHDA, CDR2 SQIVND, per germline (reference sequence). This CDR3 comprises 15 residues. Trimming at V came to 6 bases and at J to 4 bases, leaving 8 bases not matched to a gene.

The V call is TRBV5-1, the J call TRBJ1-1, with 11 bases identical to TRBD1. Germline CDR1 SGHRS, CDR2 YFSETQ. The CDR3 is made up of 16 amino acids. With 4 bases clipped from V and 5 bases from J, the junction kept 10 bases outside the gene matches. CDR3 coding DNA: TGCGCCAGCAGCAAGGACAGGGGGCGAAGAAAGACTGAAGCTTTCTTT. Amino acids: CASSKDRGRRKTEAFF.

The genes are TRBV14 and TRBJ1-1, with a weak D call TRBD1 (5 bases). Germline V gene data show CDR1 as SGHDN and CDR2 as FVKESK. V was cut by 4 bases and J by 1 base, with 10 bases left in between. The CDR3 extends over 14 amino acids. The CDR3 nucleotides are TGTGCCAGCAGCCCCTCCAGGGAGAACACTGAAGCTTTCTTT. This sequence encodes CASSPSRENTEAFF.

The chain links TRBV7-2 to TRBJ1-1; 8 bases line up with TRBD1. The V segment lost 6 bases and the J segment 5 bases; nucleotides outside the gene matches: 11. Germline-derived CDR1 and CDR2 are SGHTA and FQGNSA. The CDR3 is 15 amino acids. CDR3 protein: CASRSTGESSTEAFF. The CDR3 region has the DNA TGTGCCAGCAGATCGACAGGGGAATCGAGTACTGAAGCTTTCTTT.

The sample holds one count of this clone. The CDR3 region is CASSFEGQLLPNTIYF. The CDR3 DNA reads as TGTGCCAGCAGCTTTGAAGGACAACTTCTACCGAACACCATATATTTT. This chain links TRBV5-4 with TRBJ1-3; maybe TRBD1 (5 bases). CDR3 length: 16 residues. Per germline, CDR1 SGHNT and CDR2 YYREEE (reference sequence). The V gene lost 2 bases and the J gene lost 7 bases, with 19 bases spanning the gap.

The sample holds a few counts of this clone. The rearrangement joins TRBV5-1 to TRBJ1-4; maybe TRBD1 (5 bases). Per germline, CDR1 SGHRS and CDR2 YFSETQ. Trimming pared 4 bases from V and 8 bases from J, leaving 12 bases between. The CDR3 extends over 13 amino acids. The CDR3 loop reads CASSGSGQEKLFF. CDR3 bases: TGCGCCAGCAGCGGGTCAGGGCAAGAAAAACTGTTTTTT.

The CDR3 region is CASSGQTDQPQHF. For the CDR3, the DNA is TGTGCCAGCAGCGGACAGACAGATCAGCCCCAGCATTTT. The rearrangement links TRBV2 to TRBJ1-5; a weak D match, TRBD1 (6 bases). The length of the CDR3 is 13 residues. CDR1 SNHLY and CDR2 FYNNEI come from the germline V gene. Trimming removed 6 bases at V and 5 bases at J, with 11 bases between.

The J gene is TRBJ2-7, the V gene TRBV30, with D maybe TRBD2 (7 bases). This CDR3 is built from 13 residues. V dropped 4 bases and J dropped 1 base, with 11 bases sitting between them. The germline V gene encodes CDR1 GTSNPN and CDR2 SVGIG (reference sequence). CDR3 in amino acids: CAWKAGASYEQYF. The CDR3 coding sequence is TGTGCCTGGAAGGCGGGGGCATCCTACGAGCAGTACTTC.

The gene calls are TRBV4-1 and TRBJ2-4, with TRBD2 matching 7 bases. J gave up 1 base and V 4 bases, and 7 bases lay outside the gene matches. CDR3 length: 16 residues. The V gene's germline CDR1 is MGHRA and CDR2 YSYEKL. CDR3 in DNA: TGCGCCAGCAGCCCCTGGGGGGGGATCGCCAAAAACATTCAGTACTTC. This translates into CASSPWGGIAKNIQYF.

The rearrangement uses TRBV6-1 and TRBJ1-3, with no clear D. The CDR3 spans 10 residues. Trimming took 10 bases from V and 4 from J, leaving 5 bases between them. CDR1 and CDR2 (germline): MNHNS, SASEGT. The CDR3 sequence: CATGGNTIYF. The CDR3 bases are TGTGCCACTGGCGGAAACACCATATATTTT.

This chain connects TRBV14 to TRBJ1-1; D unclear. The CDR3 runs to 15 residues. Germline CDR1 is SGHDN and CDR2 is FVKESK. The V end lost 0 bases, the J end lost 6 bases, and 14 bases lay between the germline ends. As DNA, the CDR3 is TGTGCCAGCAGCCAAGATTTGCGGCATTTCCCTGAAGCTTTCTTT. Translation gives CASSQDLRHFPEAFF.

The chain uses TRBV5-1 and TRBJ2-3, with D possibly matching TRBD1 (7 bases). Looked up from germline, CDR1 is SGHRS and CDR2 is YFSETQ. This CDR3 has 17 residues. V shed 0 bases and J shed 3 bases, with 17 bases lying between them. Here the CDR3 DNA reads TGCGCCAGCAGCTTGGGAGGAGGGGGCGTTCGGACAGATACGCAGTATTTT. Encoded protein: CASSLGGGGVRTDTQYF.

V and J are TRBV28 and TRBJ2-7, with TRBD2 matching over 8 bases. Germline CDR1 and CDR2: MDHEN and SYDVKM. This CDR3 is built from 15 residues. The V and J ends lost 5 bases and 3 bases, in that order; junction bases with no gene match: 9. The CDR3 coding sequence is TGTGCCAGCAGTACAAGCGGGGGCCTATACTACGAGCAGTACTTC. Translation gives CASSTSGGLYYEQYF.

This sequence joins TRBV6-5 and TRBJ2-7, with 12 bases identical to TRBD1. Germline values: CDR1 MNHEY, CDR2 SVGAGI. The ends lost 6 bases at V and 5 bases at J; junction bases unmatched: 8. This CDR3 contains 15 residues. The CDR3 sequence is CASSPWDRGPHEQYF. CDR3 sequence (DNA): TGTGCCAGCAGCCCATGGGACAGGGGGCCCCACGAGCAGTACTTC.

The J gene is TRBJ1-5, the V gene TRBV2; D is unclear. Germline loops: CDR1 SNHLY, CDR2 FYNNEI. V was shortened by 2 bases and J by 7 bases, with 6 bases between the two germline ends. The CDR3 covers 12 residues. The CDR3 protein is CASSESMQPQHF. The CDR3 nucleotides read TGTGCCAGCAGTGAAAGCATGCAGCCCCAGCATTTT.